This TCR beta chain was sequenced during a study of T cell repertoires in cytomegalovirus infection. Overall study: CMV infection together with matching HLA type was indicated by public TCR beta signatures. Study-wide points: Accumulated public TCR beta family frequency recognized individuals carrying CMV together with the relevant HLA. Dominant in the ex vivo response were TCR beta clonotypes restricted by HLA-C and specific for CMV.

TCRdb analysed the reads with MiXCR anew, one entry per CDR3 protein. The profile shows 290,000 or so distinct CDR3 sequences, about 26% of them singletons. In this sample, this clonotype turned up once. The antigen remains undetermined. V lost 3 bases, J lost 3 bases, and 14 bases lay in between. The CDR3 is 15 amino acids. Germline CDR1 and CDR2: SGHTA and FQGNSA. The sample consisted of PBMCs. The chain has TRBV7-2 and TRBJ1-2; a possible D gene is TRBD1 (6 bases). This TCR was recovered from a human donor in good health (CMV status not recorded). Some clones in this sample may be carry-over from other donors' samples. CDR3: CASSFPQQGDYGYTF. In nucleotides, the CDR3 is TGTGCCAGCAGCTTTCCGCAACAGGGTGACTATGGCTACACCTTC.